The 10 T cell receptor beta chains below were found in one sample sequenced in a study of blood T cells in healthy people across ages. A J-beta primer mix and a sample-barcoded 5' primer were used in a second PCR of about 7 to 12 cycles. TCRdb fed the 5' RACE reads into MiXCR, producing one record per CDR3 protein. Among about 1.6 million distinct CDR3 sequences, about 35% were seen once, and the ten largest hold over 9%. Sample: blood. Receptors were obtained from a woman aged 25 to 45 in good health.

As regards this clonotype: As the CDR3 is not closed by the conserved phenylalanine or tryptophan, this likely results from a read error. The V gene is TRBV12-3 or TRBV12-4, the J gene TRBJ2-5; 9 bases align to TRBD1. Trimming cost V 5 bases and J 5 bases; bases outside gene matches: 0. This CDR3 is 12 amino acids long. The CDR3 DNA is TGTGCCAGCAGTGACAGGGGGGAGACCCAGTACTGC. Its translation is CASSDRGETQYC.

Of note for this clonotype: Compared with germline, one end of the junction differs, possibly owing to a read error. The genes are TRBV29-1 and TRBJ2-3; TRBD1 might be the D (5 bases). Germline assignment: CDR1 SQVTM and CDR2 ANQGSEA. This CDR3 comprises 10 residues. The CDR3 coding sequence is TGCAGCGTTGAGACAGATGCGCAGTATTTT. The encoded protein is CSVETDAQYF.

This clonotype was seen many times. The chain is built from TRBV29-1 and TRBJ2-7; no clear D gene. Per germline, CDR1 SQVTM and CDR2 ANQGSEA. V dropped 4 bases and J dropped 2 bases, with 12 bases sitting between them. The CDR3 contains 13 residues. Here the CDR3 reads CSVATLGPYEQYF. For the CDR3, the DNA is TGCAGCGTTGCGACTTTAGGTCCCTACGAGCAGTACTTC.

The gene calls are TRBV11-2 and TRBJ2-5, with D possibly matching TRBD2 (6 bases). Germline lookup yields CDR1 SGHAT and CDR2 FQNNGV. V lost 3 bases and J lost 0, with 17 bases in between. The CDR3 sequence is 17 residues long. The CDR3 DNA reads as TGTGCCAGCAGCTTCAATCGGCTAGCGCAGTACCAAGAGACCCAGTACTTC. Translating it yields CASSFNRLAQYQETQYF.

To note about this clonotype: This sequence may be a read error, since a much larger clone differs from it by one base. The chain uses TRBV15 and TRBJ2-5; the D is unclear. The CDR3 sequence is 16 residues long. V was cut by 5 bases and J by 2 bases, with 18 bases left in between. From germline, CDR1 is LNHNV and CDR2 YYDKDF (reference sequence). CDR3 amino acids: CATSPRPDGLQETQYF. As DNA, the CDR3 is TGTGCCACCAGCCCACGGCCAGATGGGCTACAAGAGACCCAGTACTTC.

This rearrangement joins TRBV28 to TRBJ2-7; possibly TRBD2 for D (6 bases). Germline CDR1 and CDR2: MDHEN and SYDVKM. Trimming removed 1 base from V and 7 bases from J, with 17 bases in between. The CDR3 spans 15 residues. This CDR3 reads CASSLYPGEFGEQYF. CDR3 nucleotide sequence: TGTGCCAGCAGTTTATATCCGGGAGAGTTTGGGGAGCAGTACTTC. Drawing the rest from reference TRBV28 and TRBJ2-7, the complete variable domain is DVKVTQSSRYLVKRTGEKVFLECVQDMDHENMFWYRQDPGLGLRLIYFSYDVKMKEKGDIPEGYSVSREKKERFSLILESASTNQTSMYLCASSLYPGEFGEQYFGPGTRLTVT.

A few counts support this clonotype. The chain combines TRBV2 with TRBJ2-3; 8 bases map to TRBD2. The V gene's germline CDR1 is SNHLY and CDR2 FYNNEI. The CDR3 loop spans 15 amino acids. Losses at the gene ends were 8 bases for V and 4 bases for J; bases not matched to a gene: 11. Here the CDR3 reads CASLAPGRGPDTQYF. CDR3 bases: TGTGCCAGCCTAGCTCCCGGGAGGGGCCCAGATACGCAGTATTTT.

V and J are TRBV20-1 and TRBJ2-5; 8 nucleotides match TRBD2. This CDR3 is 15 amino acids long. The germline V gene has CDR1 DFQATT and CDR2 SNEGSKA (reference sequence). Unmatched junction bases numbered 11, after V lost 8 bases and J lost 0 bases. Written as DNA, the CDR3 is TGCAGTACTGAGGCGGGGGGCTGGTACCAAGAGACCCAGTACTTC. Translating it yields CSTEAGGWYQETQYF.

The rearrangement uses TRBV20-1 and TRBJ1-1; no clear D gene. V was cut by 1 base and J by 1 base, with 10 bases left in between. Looked up from germline, CDR1 is DFQATT and CDR2 is SNEGSKA (reference sequence). CDR3 size: 14 residues. For the CDR3, the DNA is TGCAGTGCTAGAGTTGGCAGTCAGAACACTGAAGCTTTCTTT. As protein: CSARVGSQNTEAFF.

The chain is built from TRBV6-5 and TRBJ1-2; D call uncertain. The CDR3 consists of 14 residues. Germline V gives CDR1 MNHEY, CDR2 SVGAGI. The CDR3 bases are TGTGCGACGCGAAACAGCGCAACCCGGACTGGCTACACCTTC. It is translated as CATRNSATRTGYTF.